A selection of T cell receptor beta chains follows, all from one sample in a study of blood T cell repertoires in COVID-19. The method was immunoSEQ multiplex PCR; TCRdb's version includes in-frame clones alone and lacks a portion of them. The profile shows 270,000 or so clones, more than 85% of them singletons. The sample was PBMCs or T cells enriched from blood (not recorded which). These receptors originate from a man aged 35 to 55 who had been exposed to COVID-19. The CDR3 runs from the conserved cysteine through the conserved F or W. The D gene is left open where the match is weak. Size is stated for part of the rows, as once, few or many counts, or as a class when the clone is expanded.

V,J,D,size,DNA,CDR3
TRBV10-3,TRBJ2-7,NA,NA,TGTGCCATCAGTGAGTCTACTTACGAGCAGTACTTC,CAISESTYEQYF
TRBV28,TRBJ2-7,NA,NA,TGTGCCAGCAGTTCGAGGCCAGGGCGAATAGAGCAGTACTTC,CASSSRPGRIEQYF
TRBV9,TRBJ2-1,TRBD2,NA,TGTGCCAGCAGCACTCTAGCGGACACCTACAATGAGCAGTTCTTC,CASSTLADTYNEQFF
TRBV27,TRBJ2-7,TRBD2,NA,TGTGCCAGCAGTACGACTAGCGGGATCCATCTCGAGCAGTACTTC,CASSTTSGIHLEQYF
TRBV28,TRBJ1-5,TRBD1,NA,TGTGCCAGCAGCCTCGGGACAGGGGGCCATCAGCCCCAGCATTTT,CASSLGTGGHQPQHF
TRBV5-6,TRBJ2-3,TRBD2,NA,TGTGCCAGCAGCTTCCCGGGACTAGCGGGAGACGAAGATACGCAGTATTTT,CASSFPGLAGDEDTQYF
TRBV5-1,TRBJ2-7,TRBD1,NA,TGCGCCAGCAGCTCAAACAGGGGAAACTACGAGCAGTACTTC,CASSSNRGNYEQYF
TRBV28,TRBJ1-5,TRBD1,NA,TGTGCCAGCAGTCCAAACGGACAGGGCAATCAGCCCCAGCATTTT,CASSPNGQGNQPQHF
TRBV6-5,TRBJ1-2,NA,NA,TGTGCCACCTCGGTAGGGGAGGACTATGGCTACACCTTC,CATSVGEDYGYTF
TRBV28,TRBJ2-5,TRBD2,NA,TGTGCCAGCAGTTCCGATGGACTAGCGGGAGTGAAGACCCAGTACTTC,CASSSDGLAGVKTQYF
TRBV4-1,TRBJ2-2,TRBD1,NA,TGCGCCAGCAGCCCGGGACAGGCTTCGCGGTTGACCGGGGAGCTGTTTTTT,CASSPGQASRLTGELFF
TRBV9,TRBJ2-7,TRBD1,NA,TGTGCCAGCAGCGGAGGGACAGGGAGGAACGAGCAGTACTTC,CASSGGTGRNEQYF
TRBV7-9,TRBJ2-3,TRBD1,few,TGTGCCAGCAGCTTAGAAGTGCCAGGGGGCTGGAAAGATACGCAGTATTTT,CASSLEVPGGWKDTQYF
TRBV2,TRBJ1-2,NA,NA,TGTGCCAGCAGTGATGAGGGCAGGGGTAGCTATGGCTACACCTTC,CASSDEGRGSYGYTF
TRBV5-1,TRBJ2-2,NA,once,TGCGCCAGCAGCCCAACAGGGTCGGTGGGCACCGGGGAGCTGTTTTTT,CASSPTGSVGTGELFF
TRBV28,TRBJ2-2,NA,NA,TGTGCCAGCAGAAAAACAGGGTCCGGGACCGGGGAGCTGTTTTTT,CASRKTGSGTGELFF
TRBV4-1,TRBJ1-1,NA,NA,TGCGCCAGCAGCCAAGGGGGCATGGTCACTGAAGCTTTCTTT,CASSQGGMVTEAFF
TRBV6-5,TRBJ1-4,TRBD1,NA,TGTGCCAGCAGGGGGACAGGAGTAAAACTGTTTTTT,CASRGTGVKLFF
TRBV5-1,TRBJ2-5,NA,NA,TGCGCCAGCAGCTTCAACAGGGAAGAGACCCAGTACTTC,CASSFNREETQYF
TRBV30,TRBJ1-2,NA,NA,TGTGCCTGGAGTGTACTTTATAACTATGGCTACACCTTC,CAWSVLYNYGYTF
TRBV7-9,TRBJ2-2,TRBD2,NA,TGTGCCAGCAACCCGACTAGCGGGAAGGCCGGGGAGCTGTTTTTT,CASNPTSGKAGELFF
TRBV5-1,TRBJ1-1,NA,few,TGCGCCAGCACCTCAGGGAATATGAACACTGAAGCTTTCTTT,CASTSGNMNTEAFF
TRBV25-1,TRBJ2-3,TRBD1,NA,TGTGCCAGCAGTGGAAGGACAGGCCTCGGTTGGCAGTATTTT,CASSGRTGLGWQYF
TRBV5-6,TRBJ2-2,TRBD2,NA,TGTGCCAGCAGTTTTGGACTAGCGGGGAACACCGGGGAGCTGTTTTTT,CASSFGLAGNTGELFF
TRBV6-5,TRBJ1-2,NA,once,TGTGCCAGCACCCTGACCAGGGGTGGGGGCTACACCTTC,CASTLTRGGGYTF
TRBV5-1,TRBJ1-1,NA,NA,TGCGCCAGCAGCTTGCCTCAGGGTCAATTTCGGAACACTGAAGCTTTCTTT,CASSLPQGQFRNTEAFF
TRBV9,TRBJ2-3,TRBD1,NA,TGTGCCAGCAGCGTAGCGGGGACAGCCCTAAGCACAGATACGCAGTATTTT,CASSVAGTALSTDTQYF
TRBV11-3,TRBJ2-6,TRBD1,NA,TGTGCCAGCAGCCGGCGGACAGGGGGTTCTGGGGCCAACGTCCTGACTTTC,CASSRRTGGSGANVLTF
TRBV7-6,TRBJ2-3,NA,NA,TGTGCCAGCAGTCTATTGGAGACGAGGCCAGATACGCAGTATTTT,CASSLLETRPDTQYF